This note documents a single T cell receptor beta chain sequence. The target of this receptor is not known. Within one base of it there is no much larger clone, and no base qualities were kept. The data belong to a study of CD49a tissue-resident CD8 T cells in human skin (dated by TCRdb to about 2017). Regarding the research as a whole: Tissue-resident memory CD8+ T cell subsets in human skin, defined by CD49a, CD69 and CD103 expression, were examined in the study.

For roughly five healthy donors, CD8+ T cells were sorted from blood, dermis and epidermis, and the TCR beta CDR3 regions of these cells were analysed. Both blood and skin samples were provided by each TCR-sequenced donor, and all TCR-sequenced donors were healthy individuals. Sorting was used to isolate CD8+ T cell populations ahead of TCR beta sequencing. Before T cells were analysed, skin was separated into dermal and epidermal compartments. Per the germline V gene, SGHDN is the CDR1 and FVKESK is the CDR2. The CDR3 contains 15 residues, cysteine and phenylalanine counted. CDR3 DNA is the only sequence kept; it has 45 bases, read in frame from the first base. V is clipped by 2 bases and J by 7 bases, and the sequence between their germline boundaries is 18 bases long. Libraries were made using the immunoSEQ multiplex PCR assay. Per the source publication's procedure: Frequencies of TCR V beta family usage were compared among the sorted CD8+ T cell populations from blood, dermis and epidermis. This is the immuneACCESS table as TCRdb keeps it, with only in-frame sequences that have V and J called. A part of the clones is gone; compared with another copy, unresolved V genes explain less than half, and the rest is unexplained. That table furnishes V, J and clone size, whereas the DNA furnished D and trimming. For this sample the table gives over 250 clones, of which nearly 90% were detected only once. The leading ten clones occupy around 26% of the sample.

The sample taken for sequencing was CD103+ CD49a- CD8+ T cells sorted from skin epidermis. The receptor was isolated from a human donor in good health. The chain is assembled from TRBV14 and TRBJ2-7; possibly the D gene is TRBD2, per 6 matching bases. This receptor has the CDR3 CASSQLGQGGGEQYF. The nucleotide sequence is TGTGCCAGCAGCCAACTGGGCCAGGGAGGAGGTGAGCAGTACTTC.